One sample yielded the 19 T cell receptor beta chains listed below, sequenced in a study of T cell clones after liver transplantation. Generated by immunoSEQ multiplex PCR, the TCRdb table keeps only in-frame clones and is missing some. The sample shows 45,000 to 55,000 clones, approximately 84% of them seen only once. Source: CD4+ T cells from blood, taken before liver transplant. Source of these receptors: a human donor who received a liver transplant.

This chain joins TRBV25-1 and TRBJ1-4; D is possibly TRBD1 (6 bases). Trimming left V 3 bases short and J 6 bases short, with 11 bases between. This CDR3 contains 14 residues. In germline, CDR1 is MGHDK, CDR2 SYGVNS. The CDR3 nucleotides are TGTGCCAGCAGTGACAACAGGGTGGATGAAAAACTGTTTTTT. It codes for CASSDNRVDEKLFF.

This chain joins TRBV7-2 and TRBJ2-3; TRBD2 aligns across 14 bases. Losses at the gene ends were 0 bases for V and 4 bases for J; bases not matched to a gene: 12. Germline V gene data show CDR1 as SGHTA and CDR2 as FQGNSA. CDR3 length equals 20 residues. As DNA, the CDR3 is TGTGCCAGCAGCTTAGCGGGACTAGCGGGAGATGGGCGGAGGGCAGATACGCAGTATTTT. This gives the protein CASSLAGLAGDGRRADTQYF.

The chain is built from TRBV6-1 and TRBJ2-1; D gene ambiguous. The germline CDR1 and CDR2 sequences are MNHNS and SASEGT. The CDR3 has 16 residues. Trimming pared 0 bases from V and 0 bases from J, leaving 9 bases between. The CDR3, as DNA: TGTGCCAGCAGTGAAGCGCTGTTGAGCTCCTACAATGAGCAGTTCTTC. Protein: CASSEALLSSYNEQFF.

The genes are TRBV7-2 and TRBJ1-1; D not resolved. The CDR3 sequence is 14 residues long. Germline V gene data show CDR1 as SGHTA and CDR2 as FQGNSA. V lost 5 bases to trimming and J lost 2 bases, with 12 bases between them. This chain's CDR3 is CASSPLRGNTEAFF. CDR3 DNA: TGTGCCAGCAGCCCACTACGGGGAAACACTGAAGCTTTCTTT.

This sequence joins TRBV20-1 and TRBJ1-2; D uncertain. Trimming pared 7 bases from V and 4 bases from J, leaving 10 bases between. The CDR3 extends over 11 amino acids. Germline V gives CDR1 DFQATT, CDR2 SNEGSKA (reference sequence). CDR3 DNA: TGCAGTGTTGAGGTGTTCTATGGCTACACCTTC. This codes for CSVEVFYGYTF.

This chain joins TRBV6-6 and TRBJ1-5, with 7 nucleotides matching TRBD1. There are 15 residues in the CDR3. With V trimmed by 6 bases and J by 0 bases, 5 bases remained unmatched. Germline CDR1 MNHNY, CDR2 SVGAGI (reference sequence). This CDR3 is CASSTGQVSNQPQHF. The CDR3 region has the DNA TGTGCCAGCAGCACTGGACAGGTTAGCAATCAGCCCCAGCATTTT.

This sequence joins TRBV15 and TRBJ1-2; 7 bases fit TRBD1. The CDR3 length is 14 residues. Germline V gene sequence: CDR1 LNHNV, CDR2 YYDKDF (reference sequence). The V gene end was trimmed by 2 bases and the J gene end by 5 bases; junction bases not matched to a gene: 5. The CDR3 loop reads CATSRSGTEYGYTF. For the CDR3, the DNA is TGTGCCACCAGCAGATCCGGGACAGAGTATGGCTACACCTTC.

This chain links TRBV30 with TRBJ1-2; TRBD1 is a possible D gene (5 bases). The CDR3 is 17 residues long. Germline-derived CDR1 and CDR2 are GTSNPN and SVGIG (reference sequence). Between the trimmed V and J ends, which lost 0 bases and 0 bases, there was a span of 17 bases. CDR3 sequence: CAWSVHPTDPTNYGYTF. CDR3 DNA: TGTGCCTGGAGTGTCCACCCGACAGACCCTACTAACTATGGCTACACCTTC.

This clone was detected only a few times. This chain joins TRBV7-2 and TRBJ1-2; 11 bases line up with TRBD1. The CDR3 loop spans 14 amino acids. V was pared by 8 bases and J by 4 bases, with 6 bases of the junction left unmatched. Germline values: CDR1 SGHTA, CDR2 FQGNSA. CDR3 sequence reads: CASGPGTGGYGYTF. The CDR3 nucleotides are TGTGCCAGCGGACCCGGGACAGGGGGCTATGGCTACACCTTC.

V usage is TRBV6-4 and J usage is TRBJ2-2; D gene unclear. The ends were cut back, 4 bases at V and 7 bases at J, with 16 bases in the middle. The CDR3 has 15 amino acids. The germline V gene encodes CDR1 MRHNA and CDR2 SNTAGT. Here the CDR3 reads CASSAYSVGGGELFF. The DNA for the CDR3 is TGTGCCAGCAGTGCCTATTCCGTGGGCGGCGGGGAGCTGTTTTTT.

CDR3 sequence reads: CASSYSDGYTGELFF. The CDR3 DNA reads TGTGCCAGCAGTTACTCAGACGGGTACACCGGGGAGCTGTTTTTT. The J gene is TRBJ2-2, the V gene TRBV6-6, with D unclear. Germline CDR1 is MNHNY and CDR2 is SVGAGI (reference sequence). V was shortened by 0 bases and J by 3 bases, with 8 bases between the two germline ends. CDR3 size: 15 residues.

The V call is TRBV7-3, the J call TRBJ2-1; TRBD2 matches 13 bases. V shed 5 bases and J 5 bases; nucleotides not matched to a gene: 3. Germline V gene sequence: CDR1 SGHTA, CDR2 FQGTGA. The CDR3 totals 15 residues. The CDR3 nucleotides read TGTGCCAGCAGCATACTAGCGGGGGGGAACAATGAGCAGTTCTTC. It codes for CASSILAGGNNEQFF.

The rearrangement uses TRBV7-2 and TRBJ1-5; no firm D call. There are 13 residues in the CDR3. CDR1 is SGHTA and CDR2 is FQGNSA in the germline V gene. V was cut by 5 bases and J by 5 bases, with 10 bases left in between. The CDR3 spells CASSVDRHQPQHF. Written as DNA, the CDR3 is TGTGCCAGCAGCGTAGACCGTCATCAGCCCCAGCATTTT.

The rearrangement uses TRBV19 and TRBJ2-1; D perhaps matches TRBD2 (5 bases). V was shortened by 3 bases and J by 9 bases, with 12 bases between the two germline ends. The CDR3 has 13 residues. Germline V gene sequence: CDR1 LNHDA, CDR2 SQIVND (reference sequence). The CDR3 DNA reads as TGTGCCAGTAGTATTTCGGCCGGGGTTGAGCAGTTCTTC. Its protein is CASSISAGVEQFF.

CDR3 loop: CASSRRGDLRETQYF. In nucleotides, the CDR3 is TGTGCCAGCAGCCGAAGAGGGGACTTACGTGAGACCCAGTACTTC. This rearrangement joins TRBV7-2 to TRBJ2-5; tentative D call: TRBD2 (6 bases). V was cut by 5 bases and J by 5 bases, with 18 bases left in between. Germline V lookup: CDR1 SGHTA, CDR2 FQGNSA. The CDR3 is 15 residues long.

This clone came up a few times. The V gene is TRBV6-6, the J gene TRBJ1-2; no clear D gene. Germline V gene lookup returns CDR1 MNHNY and CDR2 SVGAGI (reference sequence). V was trimmed by 4 bases and J by 0 bases, leaving 0 bases between them. This CDR3 has 11 amino acids. CDR3 sequence: CASSSNYGYTF. As DNA, the CDR3 is TGTGCCAGCAGTTCTAACTATGGCTACACCTTC.

V gene TRBV29-1 combines with J gene TRBJ2-3; D perhaps matches TRBD1 (6 bases). CDR1 is SQVTM, CDR2 ANQGSEA, per germline. V lost 4 bases and J lost 4, with 9 bases in between. CDR3 size: 12 residues. CDR3 coding DNA: TGCAGCGTTGGTTCAGGGGCAGATACGCAGTATTTT. It encodes CSVGSGADTQYF.

This clone came up a few times. CDR3 region: CASRRSGNSYEQYF. CDR3 DNA: TGTGCCAGCAGGCGTAGCGGAAATTCCTACGAGCAGTACTTC. The V gene is TRBV7-9, the J gene TRBJ2-7, with D maybe TRBD2 (6 bases). V shed 6 bases and J shed 1 base, with 13 bases lying between them. Germline V gene lookup returns CDR1 SEHNR and CDR2 FQNEAQ (reference sequence). The CDR3 length is 14 residues.

This chain uses TRBV28 with TRBJ2-3, with D tentatively TRBD1 (6 bases). V was cut by 2 bases and J by 5 bases, with 8 bases left in between. The CDR3 spans 13 residues. Germline values: CDR1 MDHEN, CDR2 SYDVKM. CDR3 residues: CASSLPRGDTQYF. CDR3 DNA: TGTGCCAGCAGTTTACCCAGGGGAGATACGCAGTATTTT.